Each of the 31 T cell receptor beta chains below was sequenced from the same sample in a study of cytomegalovirus exposure and HLA in healthy donors. Method: immunoSEQ multiplex PCR; TCRdb's copy keeps in-frame clones and lacks some. The repertoire holds tens of thousands of clones, with approximately 91% as singletons. The sample taken for sequencing was PBMCs. These receptor sequences come from a man aged 25-45 years in good health and CMV-seronegative.

J is TRBJ1-1 and V is TRBV4-2; D is undetermined. The CDR3 is 15 residues long. From germline, CDR1 is LGHNA and CDR2 YNFKEQ. Trimming took off 0 bases at V and 1 base at J, with 9 bases between the two ends. The CDR3 nucleotides are TGTGCCAGCAGCCAAGACCTTGGAGGGAACACTGAAGCTTTCTTT. Residues: CASSQDLGGNTEAFF.

The chain employs TRBV4-2 and TRBJ2-1, with TRBD2 matching over 11 bases. The V gene's germline CDR1 is LGHNA and CDR2 YNFKEQ. CDR3 length: 15 residues. V lost 4 bases and J lost 5; bases outside the gene matches: 4. The CDR3 reads CASSRIAGGDNEQFF. The CDR3 nucleotides are TGTGCCAGCAGCCGAATAGCGGGGGGGGACAATGAGCAGTTCTTC.

The chain is built from TRBV10-3 and TRBJ2-7, with TRBD2 matching 10 bases. Germline loops: CDR1 ENHRY, CDR2 SYGVKD. The CDR3 is 18 amino acids. The V segment lost 3 bases and the J segment 2 bases; nucleotides outside the gene matches: 13. Written as DNA, the CDR3 is TGTGCCATCAGTGATCCTAACCGGGGACTAGCGACCCCCTACGAGCAGTACTTC. It codes for CAISDPNRGLATPYEQYF.

This chain connects TRBV11-2 to TRBJ2-7, with 9 positions matching TRBD2. The CDR3 totals 15 residues. Per the germline V gene, CDR1 is SGHAT and CDR2 is FQNNGV. V gave up 5 bases and J gave up 1 base; unmatched junction bases: 6. CDR3: CASSPLGLASYEQYF. CDR3 sequence (DNA): TGTGCCAGCAGCCCCCTGGGACTAGCTTCCTACGAGCAGTACTTC. Based on the CDR3 plus reference TRBV11-2 and TRBJ2-7, the full variable domain is EAGVAQSPRYKIIEKRQSVAFWCNPISGHATLYWYQQILGQGPKLLIQFQNNGVVDDSQLPKDRFSAERLKGVDSTLKIQPAKLEDSAVYLCASSPLGLASYEQYFGPGTRLTVT.

The count of this clone is one. This sequence joins TRBV6-4 and TRBJ1-2, with 11 bases lining up with TRBD1. The V segment lost 5 bases and the J segment 0 bases; nucleotides outside the gene matches: 8. The CDR3 consists of 17 residues. CDR1 MRHNA and CDR2 SNTAGT come from the germline V gene. CDR3 nucleotides: TGTGCCAGCAGTAAACTGGGACAGGGGGTCCCTAACTATGGCTACACCTTC. It yields the protein CASSKLGQGVPNYGYTF.

This rearrangement joins TRBV4-2 to TRBJ2-6; the match to TRBD2 covers 14 bases. The V segment lost 1 base and the J segment 0 bases; nucleotides outside the gene matches: 5. The CDR3 sequence is 20 residues long. Germline V gene lookup returns CDR1 LGHNA and CDR2 YNFKEQ. This CDR3 reads CASSQAPGLAGDSGANVLTF. Here the CDR3 DNA reads TGTGCCAGCAGCCAAGCCCCGGGACTAGCGGGAGACTCTGGGGCCAACGTCCTGACTTTC.

V gene TRBV5-1 combines with J gene TRBJ1-2; the match to TRBD1 covers 7 bases. The CDR3 contains 17 residues. With 0 bases clipped from V and 0 bases from J, the junction kept 8 bases outside the gene matches. Per germline, CDR1 SGHRS and CDR2 YFSETQ. The CDR3: CASSLGFRDSPNYGYTF. CDR3 sequence (DNA): TGCGCCAGCAGCTTGGGGTTCCGGGACAGCCCTAACTATGGCTACACCTTC.

V and J are TRBV6-1 and TRBJ2-5; D is perhaps TRBD2 (5 bases). Germline V CDR1 and CDR2: MNHNS, SASEGT. Trimming removed 4 bases at V and 5 bases at J, with 14 bases between. The CDR3 consists of 14 residues. The CDR3 nucleotides read TGTGCCAGCAGTGGGGTCGGGGTGCAGGAGACCCAGTACTTC. Translating it yields CASSGVGVQETQYF.

The chain links TRBV15 to TRBJ2-7, with TRBD2 identical over 11 bases. Germline CDR1 is LNHNV and CDR2 is YYDKDF (reference sequence). The trim removed 0 bases at V and 0 bases at J, leaving 10 bases unmatched. The CDR3 runs 19 residues. The CDR3 sequence is CATSRDNQGTSGFSYEQYF. DNA for the CDR3: TGTGCCACCAGCAGAGACAACCAAGGGACTAGCGGATTCTCCTACGAGCAGTACTTC. The full variable domain, in which reference TRBV15 and TRBJ2-7 provide the parts outside the CDR3, is DAMVIQNPRYQVTQFGKPVTLSCSQTLNHNVMYWYQQKSSQAPKLLFHYYDKDFNNEADTPDNFQSRRPNTSFCFLDIRSPGLGDTAMYLCATSRDNQGTSGFSYEQYFGPGTRLTVT.

This clone turned up a few times. The CDR3 nucleotides are TGTGCCAGCAGTCCCGACTCCCCCGGCACCGGGGAGCTGTTTTTT. Protein sequence: CASSPDSPGTGELFF. The V gene is TRBV27, the J gene TRBJ2-2; D ambiguous. Looked up from germline, CDR1 is MNHEY and CDR2 is SMNVEV (reference sequence). The CDR3 covers 15 residues. Between the trimmed V and J ends, which lost 5 bases and 4 bases, there was a span of 14 bases.

This clone was seen only a few times. This chain connects TRBV19 to TRBJ1-1; 7 bases match TRBD1. J lost 7 bases, V lost 9 bases, and 5 bases had no gene match. Per the germline V gene, CDR1 is LNHDA and CDR2 is SQIVND (reference sequence). The CDR3 has 11 amino acids. CDR3 region: CASKGQIEAFF. The CDR3 DNA follows: TGTGCCAGCAAGGGACAGATTGAAGCTTTCTTT.

The genes are TRBV4-1 and TRBJ1-4, with 7 bases identical to TRBD1. V shed 4 bases, J shed 2 bases, and the junction held 1 base outside the gene matches. Germline V CDR1 and CDR2: MGHRA, YSYEKL. The CDR3 loop spans 14 amino acids. The CDR3 DNA follows: TGCGCCAGCAGCCTACAGGGGACTAATGAAAAACTGTTTTTT. Translating gives CASSLQGTNEKLFF.

The chain carries TRBV27 and TRBJ1-6, with a weak D call TRBD1 (5 bases). The CDR3 is 14 residues long. The V gene's germline CDR1 is MNHEY and CDR2 SMNVEV (reference sequence). Trimming cost V 10 bases and J 6 bases, with 16 bases left between them. The DNA of the CDR3 is TGTGCCATCCCCCCTCGGGGGGGTAATTCACCCCTCCACTTT. As protein: CAIPPRGGNSPLHF.

CDR3 nucleotide sequence: TGTGCCAGCAGTGAGGGACAGGGGGCAGGGGAGCAGTACTTC. It encodes CASSEGQGAGEQYF. The V call is TRBV2, the J call TRBJ2-7; 12 bases match TRBD1. This CDR3 comprises 14 residues. In germline, CDR1 is SNHLY, CDR2 FYNNEI. J gave up 7 bases and V 3 bases, and 4 bases lay outside the gene matches. The variable domain in full, with the rest retrieved from reference TRBV2 and TRBJ2-7, is EPEVTQTPSHQVTQMGQEVILRCVPISNHLYFYWYRQILGQKVEFLVSFYNNEISEKSEIFDDQFSVERPDGSNFTLKIRSTKLEDSAMYFCASSEGQGAGEQYFGPGTRLTVT.

V gene TRBV12-5 combines with J gene TRBJ2-5, with TRBD1 as a possible D gene (5 bases). There are 15 residues in the CDR3. Germline V CDR1 and CDR2: LGHNT, FRNRAP. V lost 3 bases and J lost 2, with 13 bases in between. CDR3 amino acids: CASGLGAQNQETQYF. In DNA form, the CDR3 reads TGTGCTAGTGGTTTAGGGGCTCAGAATCAAGAGACCCAGTACTTC.

The CDR3, as DNA: TGTGCCAGCAGCCAAGCAGGAGGCCCTCAAGAGACCCAGTACTTC. Amino acid sequence: CASSQAGGPQETQYF. V gene TRBV7-2 combines with J gene TRBJ2-5, with D tentatively TRBD2 (5 bases). Looked up from germline, CDR1 is SGHTA and CDR2 is FQGNSA. The germline V and J ends were trimmed by 5 bases and 2 bases, with 15 bases remaining between them. The CDR3 is 15 residues long.

The V and J genes are TRBV28 and TRBJ1-5, with D tentatively TRBD1 (6 bases). The length of the CDR3 is 15 residues. CDR1 and CDR2 (germline): MDHEN, SYDVKM. The ends were cut back, 5 bases at V and 0 bases at J, with 11 bases in the middle. CDR3 residues: CASSRDTYSNQPQHF. The CDR3 DNA follows: TGTGCCAGCAGTCGGGACACCTATAGCAATCAGCCCCAGCATTTT.

The chain has TRBV11-3 and TRBJ2-1, with D perhaps TRBD2 (5 bases). The CDR3 extends over 15 amino acids. Germline V lookup: CDR1 SGHNT, CDR2 YENEEA. Trimming removed 6 bases from V and 0 bases from J, with 12 bases in between. CDR3 in DNA: TGTGCCAGCAGTTTTCCTACTAGCTCCTACAATGAGCAGTTCTTC. Protein product: CASSFPTSSYNEQFF.

The V call is TRBV7-9, the J call TRBJ1-1; D gene uncertain. The CDR3 is made up of 14 amino acids. Trimming took 2 bases from V and 1 from J, leaving 8 bases between them. Germline V gene data show CDR1 as SEHNR and CDR2 as FQNEAQ (reference sequence). DNA of the CDR3: TGTGCCAGCAGCTTATTGGGCCGGAACACTGAAGCTTTCTTT. Protein sequence: CASSLLGRNTEAFF.

The CDR3, as DNA: TGTGCCAGCAGTCCGGGGGTAGTAGGGTTCCCCAGAGAGACCCAGTACTTC. It is translated as CASSPGVVGFPRETQYF. The chain couples TRBV28 to TRBJ2-5, with D possibly matching TRBD2 (6 bases). Germline CDR1 MDHEN, CDR2 SYDVKM. The CDR3 runs 17 residues. V gave up 5 bases and J gave up 4 bases, with 23 bases separating them.

The chain has TRBV19 and TRBJ2-7; D may be TRBD1 (6 bases). CDR3 length: 13 amino acids. The V end lost 5 bases, the J end lost 2 bases, and 10 bases lay between the germline ends. Germline-derived CDR1 and CDR2 are LNHDA and SQIVND (reference sequence). The CDR3 sequence is CASSDRSPYEQYF. For the CDR3, the DNA is TGTGCCAGTAGTGACAGGTCCCCCTACGAGCAGTACTTC.

This rearrangement joins TRBV5-1 to TRBJ2-7, with TRBD2 as a possible D gene (6 bases). Trimming removed 1 base from V and 6 bases from J, with 17 bases in between. In germline, CDR1 is SGHRS, CDR2 YFSETQ. The CDR3 has 15 residues. CDR3 sequence: CASSLRASDTSEQYF. CDR3 sequence (DNA): TGCGCCAGCAGCTTGAGGGCTAGCGACACCAGCGAGCAGTACTTC.

V is TRBV6-5 and J is TRBJ1-1, with TRBD1 as a possible D gene (6 bases). V lost 0 bases and J lost 4, with 9 bases in between. The V gene's germline CDR1 is MNHEY and CDR2 SVGAGI. The CDR3 runs to 14 residues. The CDR3 here is CASSYSTGGTEAFF. The CDR3 DNA reads as TGTGCCAGCAGTTACTCGACAGGAGGCACTGAAGCTTTCTTT.

This chain uses TRBV6-1 with TRBJ2-2; unclear D gene. CDR3 size: 14 residues. Germline values: CDR1 MNHNS, CDR2 SASEGT. The V end lost 2 bases, the J end lost 5 bases, and 9 bases lay between the germline ends. In nucleotides, the CDR3 is TGTGCCAGCAGTGAATTTCTAGTAACCGGGGAGCTGTTTTTT. Translated: CASSEFLVTGELFF.

The rearrangement uses TRBV7-3 and TRBJ1-1, with TRBD1 as a possible D gene (5 bases). The V end was cut by 1 base, the J end by 0 bases, with 15 bases between. CDR1 SGHTA and CDR2 FQGTGA come from the germline V gene. The CDR3 sequence is 17 residues long. CDR3 in DNA: TGTGCCAGCAGCTTAAACCCCCCAGGGAACATGAACACTGAAGCTTTCTTT. This gives the protein CASSLNPPGNMNTEAFF.

This chain connects TRBV2 to TRBJ1-5; 9 nucleotides align to TRBD1. Unmatched junction bases numbered 5, after V lost 6 bases and J lost 2 bases. The CDR3 consists of 15 residues. CDR1 is SNHLY, CDR2 FYNNEI, per germline. The CDR3 DNA reads TGTGCCAGCAGCCGACAGGGGGGCGGCAATCAGCCCCAGCATTTT. This translates into CASSRQGGGNQPQHF.

V is TRBV29-1 and J is TRBJ2-5; a possible D gene is TRBD2 (6 bases). Germline CDR1 is SQVTM and CDR2 is ANQGSEA. Trimming removed 7 bases at V and 1 base at J, with 22 bases between. There are 16 residues in the CDR3. DNA of the CDR3: TGCAGCGCCCACCCACCAACCCTTAGCGGCCAAGAGACCCAGTACTTC. Translating it yields CSAHPPTLSGQETQYF.

The V gene is TRBV5-1, the J gene TRBJ2-7, with TRBD1 identical over 12 bases. The V segment lost 2 bases and the J segment 3 bases; nucleotides outside the gene matches: 6. Looked up from germline, CDR1 is SGHRS and CDR2 is YFSETQ. The CDR3 runs to 16 residues. CDR3 DNA: TGCGCCAGCAGCTTCCAAGGGACAGGGGGCTACTACGAGCAGTACTTC. It codes for CASSFQGTGGYYEQYF.

V and J are TRBV11-2 and TRBJ2-4, with a tentative D call TRBD2 (5 bases). The CDR3 is made up of 14 amino acids. The germline V gene has CDR1 SGHAT and CDR2 FQNNGV. Trimming left V 5 bases short and J 0 bases short, with 8 bases between. The CDR3 spells CASSNGLAKNIQYF. DNA of the CDR3: TGTGCCAGCAGCAACGGACTAGCCAAAAACATTCAGTACTTC.

This chain uses TRBV28 with TRBJ2-7, with a possible D match to TRBD1 (6 bases). CDR3 length: 14 residues. V was cut by 6 bases and J by 3 bases, with 15 bases left in between. The germline CDR1 and CDR2 sequences are MDHEN and SYDVKM. The CDR3 loop reads CASRRGNRFYEQYF. The CDR3 DNA follows: TGTGCCAGCAGAAGGGGGAACAGATTCTACGAGCAGTACTTC.

The chain carries TRBV5-4 and TRBJ2-3; TRBD2 matches at 7 bases. Germline lookup yields CDR1 SGHNT and CDR2 YYREEE (reference sequence). The J segment lost 1 base and the V segment lost 4 bases, leaving 9 bases of the junction unmatched. This CDR3 region has 16 residues. CDR3 residues: CASSLTGGSGTDTQYF. The DNA of the CDR3 is TGTGCCAGCAGCCTAACCGGGGGGTCGGGCACAGATACGCAGTATTTT.